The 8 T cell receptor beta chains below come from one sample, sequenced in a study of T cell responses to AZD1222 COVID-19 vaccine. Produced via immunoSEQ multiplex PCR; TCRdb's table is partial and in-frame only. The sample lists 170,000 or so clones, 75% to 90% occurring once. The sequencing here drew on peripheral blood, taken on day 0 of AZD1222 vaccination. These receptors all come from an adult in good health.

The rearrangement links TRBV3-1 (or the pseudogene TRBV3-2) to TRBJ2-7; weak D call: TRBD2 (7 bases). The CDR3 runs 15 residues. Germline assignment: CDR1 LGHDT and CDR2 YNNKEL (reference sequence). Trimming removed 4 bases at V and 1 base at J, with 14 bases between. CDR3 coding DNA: TGTGCCAGCAGCCTCCTAGGGGGGGTGTCCTACGAGCAGTACTTC. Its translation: CASSLLGGVSYEQYF.

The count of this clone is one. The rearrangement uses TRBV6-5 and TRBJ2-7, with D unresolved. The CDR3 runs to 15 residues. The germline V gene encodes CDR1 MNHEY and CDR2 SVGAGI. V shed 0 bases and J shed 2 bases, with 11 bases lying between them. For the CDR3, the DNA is TGTGCCAGCAGTTACTCCCCTAGACCCGCCTACGAGCAGTACTTC. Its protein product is CASSYSPRPAYEQYF.

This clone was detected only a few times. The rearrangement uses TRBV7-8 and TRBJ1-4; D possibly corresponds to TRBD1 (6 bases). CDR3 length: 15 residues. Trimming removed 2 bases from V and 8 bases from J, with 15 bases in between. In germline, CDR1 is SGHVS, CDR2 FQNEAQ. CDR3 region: CASSLIYQGREKLFF. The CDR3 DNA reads TGTGCCAGCAGCTTAATCTACCAGGGGAGAGAAAAACTGTTTTTT.

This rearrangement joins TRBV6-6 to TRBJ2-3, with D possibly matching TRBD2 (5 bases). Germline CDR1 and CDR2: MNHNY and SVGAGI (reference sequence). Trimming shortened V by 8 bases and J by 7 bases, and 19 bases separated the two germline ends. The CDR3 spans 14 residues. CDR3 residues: CASGPTTWANTQYF. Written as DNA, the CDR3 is TGTGCCAGCGGCCCGACTACCTGGGCCAATACGCAGTATTTT.

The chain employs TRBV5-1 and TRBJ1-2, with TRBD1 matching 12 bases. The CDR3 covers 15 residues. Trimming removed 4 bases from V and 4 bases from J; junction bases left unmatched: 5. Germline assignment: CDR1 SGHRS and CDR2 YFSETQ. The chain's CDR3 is CASSLGTGGSYGYTF. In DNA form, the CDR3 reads TGCGCCAGCAGCCTAGGGACAGGGGGCTCCTATGGCTACACCTTC.

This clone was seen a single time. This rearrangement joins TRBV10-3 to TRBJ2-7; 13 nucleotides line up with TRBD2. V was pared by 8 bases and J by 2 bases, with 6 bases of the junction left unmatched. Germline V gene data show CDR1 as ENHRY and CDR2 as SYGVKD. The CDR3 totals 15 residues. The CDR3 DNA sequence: TGTGCCATCGCGGCCGGGACTAGCGGGACCTACGAGCAGTACTTC. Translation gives CAIAAGTSGTYEQYF.

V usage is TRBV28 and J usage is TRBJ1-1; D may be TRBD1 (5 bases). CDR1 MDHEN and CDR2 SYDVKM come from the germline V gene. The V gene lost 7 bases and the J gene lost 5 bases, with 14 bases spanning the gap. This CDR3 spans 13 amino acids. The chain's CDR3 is CASTPGGGTEAFF. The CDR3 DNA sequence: TGTGCCAGCACCCCCGGGGGGGGAACTGAAGCTTTCTTT.

The CDR3 nucleotides are TGTGCCAGCAGCTTGGGACAGCCCCTAGACGAGCAGTACTTC. It encodes CASSLGQPLDEQYF. The V gene is TRBV7-9, the J gene TRBJ2-7; 7 bases align to TRBD1. The germline V gene has CDR1 SEHNR and CDR2 FQNEAQ (reference sequence). The CDR3 contains 14 residues. V trimming: 3 bases; J trimming: 5 bases; junction bases outside the gene matches: 7.